What follows is one TCR beta chain and its context. The entry originates in a study of OX40 agonist ivuxolimab in advanced cancers. This CDR3 has 15 residues. The V end was cut by 2 bases, the J end by 2 bases, with 10 bases between. Germline V CDR1 and CDR2: SGHTA, FQGTGA. The table came from immunoSEQ multiplex PCR; TCRdb's copy has only in-frame clones and leaves some out. The repertoire holds fewer than 95,000 clones, with around 90% as singletons. The sample here was CD4+ or CD8+ T cells sorted from blood, taken in a trial of the OX40 agonist ivuxolimab. The rearrangement links TRBV7-3 to TRBJ2-1; maybe TRBD2 (6 bases). This receptor was taken from an adult with an advanced solid tumor such as melanoma, head and neck, liver or kidney cancer. CDR3 sequence: CASSLVAEAYNEQFF. CDR3 DNA: TGTGCCAGCAGCTTAGTAGCGGAAGCCTACAATGAGCAGTTCTTC.